One and the same sample provided the 28 T cell receptor beta chains below, sequenced in a study of blood T cell repertoires in COVID-19. Assay: immunoSEQ multiplex PCR; the TCRdb copy retains only in-frame clones and omits some. Found here are under 200,000 clones, around nine tenths of them singletons; the top ten hold roughly 0.53%. Sequences were obtained from peripheral blood. Every receptor here comes from a man between 60 and 75 years old with COVID-19, enrolled during active disease.

This chain uses TRBV6-6 with TRBJ2-3; 9 bases align to TRBD2. This CDR3 has 15 residues. Germline V CDR1 and CDR2: MNHNY, SVGAGI (reference sequence). J lost 6 bases, V lost 6 bases, and 10 bases had no gene match. CDR3 nucleotide sequence: TGTGCCAGCAGCTACGGGACTAGCTTTAGCGATACGCAGTATTTT. It yields the protein CASSYGTSFSDTQYF.

This chain links TRBV6-2 or TRBV6-3 with TRBJ2-5; possible D gene TRBD1, 6 bases. This CDR3 contains 15 residues. Germline values: CDR1 MNHEY, CDR2 SVGEGT. The V gene lost 6 bases and the J gene lost 4 bases, with 18 bases spanning the gap. CDR3 residues: CASSRQDGMAETQYF. CDR3 in DNA: TGTGCCAGCAGCCGACAGGATGGTATGGCAGAGACCCAGTACTTC.

The table lists this clone with a count of one. CDR3 protein: CASSPGTGVYGYTF. DNA of the CDR3: TGTGCCAGTAGTCCGGGGACAGGTGTATATGGCTACACCTTC. The rearrangement joins TRBV19 to TRBJ1-2; 8 bases align to TRBD1. J lost 5 bases, V lost 5 bases, and 7 bases had no gene match. The CDR3 length is 14 residues. Per germline, CDR1 LNHDA and CDR2 SQIVND (reference sequence).

This chain links TRBV18 with TRBJ1-3; 7 nucleotides line up with TRBD1. Unmatched junction bases numbered 18, after V lost 3 bases and J lost 4 bases. CDR1 and CDR2 from the germline V gene are KGHSH and LQKENI. The CDR3 covers 19 residues. DNA for the CDR3: TGTGCCAGCTCACCCCTGAGCCCCGAGTTACAGGGGTCCGGAAACACCATATATTTT. Its protein product is CASSPLSPELQGSGNTIYF.

V usage is TRBV6-5 and J usage is TRBJ2-1; the D gene is possibly TRBD1 (5 bases). The CDR3 totals 16 residues. V was clipped by 2 bases and J by 3 bases, with 14 bases between them. In germline, CDR1 is MNHEY, CDR2 SVGAGI. CDR3 in amino acids: CASSYGVPTGYNEQFF. DNA of the CDR3: TGTGCCAGCAGTTACGGGGTTCCTACAGGCTACAATGAGCAGTTCTTC.

The rearrangement links TRBV11-2 to TRBJ2-7; a weak D match, TRBD2 (7 bases). Germline CDR1 SGHAT, CDR2 FQNNGV. This CDR3 spans 14 amino acids. V was trimmed by 4 bases and J by 5 bases, leaving 15 bases between them. The chain's CDR3 is CASSSTGGKNEQYF. The DNA of the CDR3 is TGTGCCAGCAGCTCAACGGGGGGCAAGAACGAGCAGTACTTC.

The CDR3 nucleotides are TGTGCCAGCTCGGGGGGTTTGAATGAAAAACTGTTTTTT. It translates to CASSGGLNEKLFF. The genes are TRBV18 and TRBJ1-4; the D gene is possibly TRBD1 (5 bases). The CDR3 runs 13 residues. V was shortened by 6 bases and J by 5 bases, with 10 bases between the two germline ends. Germline CDR1 is KGHSH and CDR2 is LQKENI.

The V gene is TRBV7-3, the J gene TRBJ2-3, with TRBD1 matching over 7 bases. The length of the CDR3 is 14 residues. CDR1 is SGHTA, CDR2 FQGTGA, per germline. Trimming took 7 bases from V and 2 from J; bases not matched to a gene: 6. CDR3 nucleotide sequence: TGTGCCAGCACCCTGGGACAGCACACAGATACGCAGTATTTT. Its protein is CASTLGQHTDTQYF.

This chain connects TRBV19 to TRBJ2-5; the match to TRBD2 covers 8 bases. The CDR3 is 14 amino acids. From germline, CDR1 is LNHDA and CDR2 SQIVND (reference sequence). The V segment lost 3 bases and the J segment 5 bases; nucleotides outside the gene matches: 5. The CDR3 loop reads CASSMGLAGETQYF. The CDR3 DNA reads as TGTGCCAGTAGTATGGGTCTAGCGGGCGAGACCCAGTACTTC.

Points on this clone: The junction departs from germline at one end; a sequencing error may be responsible. The rearrangement uses TRBV12-3 or TRBV12-4 and TRBJ1-1, with TRBD1 matching 8 bases. The CDR3 runs to 13 residues. DNA of the CDR3: TGTGCCAGCAAAGAAACAGGGGGGGGTCCGGTGATCTTT. This gives the protein CASKETGGGPVIF.

The CDR3: CASCTSGQGGEQYF. CDR3 bases: TGTGCCAGCTGTACTTCGGGACAGGGAGGAGAGCAGTACTTC. The chain employs TRBV6-6 and TRBJ2-7; 9 bases are a match to TRBD1. Germline V gene data show CDR1 as MNHNY and CDR2 as SVGAGI (reference sequence). This CDR3 contains 14 residues. The V gene end was trimmed by 8 bases and the J gene end by 7 bases; junction bases not matched to a gene: 12.

The chain employs TRBV2 and TRBJ1-5, with TRBD1 matching over 8 bases. V shed 3 bases and J 5 bases; nucleotides not matched to a gene: 3. The CDR3 extends over 14 amino acids. Germline V CDR1 and CDR2: SNHLY, FYNNEI. As DNA, the CDR3 is TGTGCCAGCAGTGAGCAGGGGGCGTATCAGCCCCAGCATTTT. Encoded protein: CASSEQGAYQPQHF.

This clone came up a few times. V usage is TRBV24-1 and J usage is TRBJ1-5, with D unclear. V dropped 7 bases and J dropped 5 bases, with 14 bases sitting between them. The CDR3 has 14 amino acids. The germline V gene encodes CDR1 KGHDR and CDR2 SFDVKD. In DNA, the CDR3 is TGTGCCACCAGCGAAGGAGGGCTGCATCAGCCCCAGCATTTT. Its translation: CATSEGGLHQPQHF.

This clone was observed a few times. The DNA of the CDR3 is TGTGCCATCAGTGTTTTGGGGGCCCCCACCGGGGAGCTGTTTTTT. Translating gives CAISVLGAPTGELFF. The rearrangement joins TRBV10-3 to TRBJ2-2, with a possible D match to TRBD1 (6 bases). The CDR3 is 15 amino acids. Trimming shortened V by 4 bases and J by 4 bases, and 13 bases separated the two germline ends. The V gene's germline CDR1 is ENHRY and CDR2 SYGVKD.

This rearrangement joins TRBV6-2 or TRBV6-3 to TRBJ2-1; 7 bases are a match to TRBD2. With 5 bases clipped from V and 4 bases from J, the junction kept 5 bases outside the gene matches. Germline lookup yields CDR1 MNHEY and CDR2 SVGEGT. The CDR3 loop spans 14 amino acids. The CDR3 DNA is TGTGCCAGCAGTCTGCGGGGGAGGTACAATGAGCAGTTCTTC. The encoded protein is CASSLRGRYNEQFF.

CDR3 loop: CASSFGTGAESPLHF. The CDR3 nucleotides read TGTGCCAGCAGCTTTGGGACAGGGGCGGAATCACCCCTCCACTTT. The V and J genes are TRBV9 and TRBJ1-6; TRBD1 matches at 10 bases. V shed 4 bases and J 10 bases; nucleotides not matched to a gene: 8. CDR3 length: 15 residues. The germline gives CDR1 SGDLS, CDR2 YYNGEE.

The chain employs TRBV9 and TRBJ2-7, with D maybe TRBD1 (6 bases). Germline CDR1 reads SGDLS; CDR2 reads YYNGEE. The CDR3 has 14 amino acids. V was pared by 4 bases and J by 2 bases, with 13 bases between. CDR3 sequence reads: CASSPRNRAYEQYF. Here the CDR3 DNA reads TGTGCCAGCAGCCCCCGAAACAGGGCCTACGAGCAGTACTTC.

V is TRBV7-3 and J is TRBJ1-6; D might be TRBD1 (6 bases). This CDR3 contains 15 residues. The germline V gene has CDR1 SGHTA and CDR2 FQGTGA. Trimming shortened V by 0 bases and J by 7 bases, and 10 bases separated the two germline ends. CDR3 protein: CASSLTGTSNSPLHF. In DNA form, the CDR3 reads TGTGCCAGCAGCTTAACCGGGACAAGCAATTCACCCCTCCACTTT.

CDR3 DNA: TGTGCCAGCAGCTTCAGGGGCGAAAATTCACCCCTCCACTTT. Its translation: CASSFRGENSPLHF. V is TRBV5-6 and J is TRBJ1-6, with D possibly matching TRBD1 (6 bases). The germline V gene encodes CDR1 SGHDT and CDR2 YYEEEE. CDR3 size: 14 residues. Trimming left V 2 bases short and J 7 bases short, with 10 bases between.

This sequence joins TRBV7-8 and TRBJ2-1, with 8 bases lining up with TRBD1. The CDR3 has 15 residues. J gave up 6 bases and V 2 bases, and 6 bases lay outside the gene matches. Germline V gene lookup returns CDR1 SGHVS and CDR2 FQNEAQ. The CDR3 is CASSLQGAFGNEQFF. CDR3 bases: TGTGCCAGCAGCTTACAGGGGGCATTTGGCAATGAGCAGTTCTTC.

This chain connects TRBV5-8 to TRBJ2-7; no firm D call. Germline assignment: CDR1 SGHTS and CDR2 YDEGEE. Trimming took 0 bases from V and 0 from J, leaving 4 bases between them. The CDR3 has 13 residues. The CDR3 DNA follows: TGTGCCAGCAGCTTGGGTTACTCCTACGAGCAGTACTTC. Protein product: CASSLGYSYEQYF.

The rearrangement joins TRBV29-1 to TRBJ2-1; 7 bases are shared with TRBD1. CDR3 length equals 13 residues. The V and J ends lost 3 bases and 7 bases, in that order; junction bases with no gene match: 6. Germline lookup yields CDR1 SQVTM and CDR2 ANQGSEA. CDR3 loop: CSVERGRTNEQFF. In DNA, the CDR3 is TGCAGCGTTGAGAGGGGGCGCACGAATGAGCAGTTCTTC.

The gene calls are TRBV2 and TRBJ1-1, with 9 bases identical to TRBD1. Germline CDR1 reads SNHLY; CDR2 reads FYNNEI. This CDR3 is 13 amino acids long. The trim removed 5 bases at V and 4 bases at J, leaving 2 bases unmatched. CDR3 sequence: CASSKDRGTEAFF. CDR3 DNA: TGTGCCAGCAGTAAGGACAGGGGCACTGAAGCTTTCTTT.

V is TRBV2 and J is TRBJ2-1, with a tentative D call TRBD2 (7 bases). The V end lost 7 bases, the J end lost 1 base, and 14 bases lay between the germline ends. The CDR3 is made up of 15 amino acids. CDR1 and CDR2 (germline): SNHLY, FYNNEI. The CDR3 is CASNRGAGSYNEQFF. The CDR3, as DNA: TGTGCCAGCAATCGGGGGGCGGGGTCCTACAATGAGCAGTTCTTC.

The V call is TRBV7-2, the J call TRBJ2-5; TRBD2 aligns across 14 bases. CDR3 length: 18 amino acids. The trim removed 0 bases at V and 6 bases at J, leaving 9 bases unmatched. Germline values: CDR1 SGHTA, CDR2 FQGNSA. The CDR3 DNA follows: TGTGCCAGCAGCTTAGCCGGGACTAGCGGGGGAGAAAAGAAGACCCAGTACTTC. Protein sequence: CASSLAGTSGGEKKTQYF.

About this clone: This same CDR3 is encoded by further DNA sequences in the sample. As DNA, the CDR3 is TGTGCCACCAGCAGGGGGCGCGGGGCCTACGAGCAGTACTTC. The encoded protein is CATSRGRGAYEQYF. The chain recombines TRBV15 with TRBJ2-7; possibly TRBD2 for D (6 bases). Trimming left V 3 bases short and J 2 bases short, with 11 bases between. The CDR3 is made up of 14 amino acids. Germline values: CDR1 LNHNV, CDR2 YYDKDF (reference sequence).

The chain combines TRBV4-1 with TRBJ2-3; TRBD2 matches at 9 bases. CDR1 and CDR2 from the germline V gene are MGHRA and YSYEKL. J was trimmed by 4 bases and V by 0 bases; bases with no gene match: 8. This CDR3 is 17 amino acids long. CDR3 in amino acids: CASSQEGLAGFADTQYF. The CDR3 region has the DNA TGCGCCAGCAGCCAAGAAGGCCTAGCGGGGTTCGCAGATACGCAGTATTTT.

This clone appeared once. The rearrangement joins TRBV7-2 to TRBJ2-2; tentatively, D is TRBD1 (5 bases). V was pared by 5 bases and J by 0 bases, with 13 bases between. This CDR3 spans 16 amino acids. CDR1 SGHTA and CDR2 FQGNSA come from the germline V gene. The chain's CDR3 is CASSEGGRANTGELFF. The CDR3 DNA is TGTGCCAGCAGCGAAGGTGGCAGGGCGAACACCGGGGAGCTGTTTTTT.